The clone carrying this T cell receptor beta chain was seen just once. What it binds is not known. The CDR3 is 14 residues long. CDR1 is LGHDT and CDR2 is YNNKEL in the germline V gene (reference sequence). V was pared by 0 bases and J by 6 bases, with 12 bases between. Isolating PBMCs gave at least 6.5 million of these cells per sample. The data are from a study of blood T cells in healthy people across ages. Study-level findings and limits: Naive CD4+ cells and diversity were both higher in long-lived donors than in aged donors.

A J-beta primer mix and a sample-barcoded 5' primer were used in a second PCR of about 7 to 11 cycles. TCRdb re-called the 5' RACE reads through MiXCR, storing one row per CDR3 protein. The table lists roughly 930,000 distinct CDR3 sequences, about 48% of them singletons. The sequenced sample was blood. This sequence was found in a man aged 25 to 40 in good health. This chain links TRBV3-1 with TRBJ2-7; maybe TRBD1 (5 bases). DNA of the CDR3: TGTGCCAGCAGCCAAGATTCAGGGAAAAGCGAGCAGTACTTC. This codes for CASSQDSGKSEQYF.